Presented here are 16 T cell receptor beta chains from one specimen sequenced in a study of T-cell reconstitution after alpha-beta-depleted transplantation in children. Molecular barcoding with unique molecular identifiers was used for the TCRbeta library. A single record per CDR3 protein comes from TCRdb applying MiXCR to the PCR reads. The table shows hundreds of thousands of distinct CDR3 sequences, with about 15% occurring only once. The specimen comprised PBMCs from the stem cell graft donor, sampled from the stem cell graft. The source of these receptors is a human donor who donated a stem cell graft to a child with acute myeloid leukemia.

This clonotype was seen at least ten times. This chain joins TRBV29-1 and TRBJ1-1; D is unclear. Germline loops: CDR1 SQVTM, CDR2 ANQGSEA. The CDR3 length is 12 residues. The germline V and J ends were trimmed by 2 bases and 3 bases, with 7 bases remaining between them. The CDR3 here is CSVEFQYTEAFF. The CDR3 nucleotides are TGCAGCGTTGAATTTCAGTACACTGAAGCTTTCTTT.

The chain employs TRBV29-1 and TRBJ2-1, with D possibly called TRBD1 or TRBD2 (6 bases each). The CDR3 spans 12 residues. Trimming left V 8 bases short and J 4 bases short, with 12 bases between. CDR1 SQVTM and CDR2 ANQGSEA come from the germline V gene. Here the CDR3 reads CSLLGGYNEQFF. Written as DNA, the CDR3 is TGCAGCCTCCTAGGGGGGTACAATGAGCAGTTCTTC.

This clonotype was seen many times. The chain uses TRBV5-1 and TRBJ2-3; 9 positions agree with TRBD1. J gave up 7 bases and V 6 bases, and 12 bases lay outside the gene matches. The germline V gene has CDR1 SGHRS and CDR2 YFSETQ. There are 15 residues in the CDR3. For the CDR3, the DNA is TGCGCCAGCACGAGAGGGACAGGGTCCGGGAATACGCAGTATTTT. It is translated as CASTRGTGSGNTQYF.

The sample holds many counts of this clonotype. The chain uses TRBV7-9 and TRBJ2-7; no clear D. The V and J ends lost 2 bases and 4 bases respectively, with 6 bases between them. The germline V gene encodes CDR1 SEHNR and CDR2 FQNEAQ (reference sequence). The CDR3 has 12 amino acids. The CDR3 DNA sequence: TGTGCCAGCAGCTTAAACAGATACGAGCAGTACTTC. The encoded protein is CASSLNRYEQYF.

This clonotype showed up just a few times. The CDR3 sequence is CATSPGRGTKEQYV. CDR3 in DNA: TGTGCTACTTCCCCGGGACGAGGTACCAAGGAACAGTACGTC. The J gene is TRBJ2-7, the V gene TRBV7-8; possibly TRBD1 or TRBD2 for D (5 bases each). Germline CDR1 is SGHVS and CDR2 is FQNEAQ. The CDR3 runs to 14 residues.

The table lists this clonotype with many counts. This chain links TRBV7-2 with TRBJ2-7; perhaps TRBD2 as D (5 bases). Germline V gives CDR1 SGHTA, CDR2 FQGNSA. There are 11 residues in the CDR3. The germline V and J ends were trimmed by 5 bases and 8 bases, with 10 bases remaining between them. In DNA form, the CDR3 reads TGTGCCAGCAGCCCCCCGGGGAAGCAGTACTTC. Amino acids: CASSPPGKQYF.

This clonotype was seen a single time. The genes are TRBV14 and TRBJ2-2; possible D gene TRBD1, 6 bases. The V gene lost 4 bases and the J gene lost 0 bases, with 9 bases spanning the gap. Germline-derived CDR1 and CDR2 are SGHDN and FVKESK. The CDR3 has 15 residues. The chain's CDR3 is CASSRGPTNTGELFF. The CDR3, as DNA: TGTGCCAGCAGCCGGGGGCCGACGAACACCGGGGAGCTGTTTTTT.

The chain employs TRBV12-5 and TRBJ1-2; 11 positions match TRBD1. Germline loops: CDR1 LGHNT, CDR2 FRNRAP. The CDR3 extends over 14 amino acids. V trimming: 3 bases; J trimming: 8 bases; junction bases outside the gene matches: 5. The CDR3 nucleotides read TGTGCTAGTGGTTTAGGACAGGGGGCGAGCGGCTACACCTTC. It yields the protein CASGLGQGASGYTF. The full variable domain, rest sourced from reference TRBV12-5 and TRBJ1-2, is DARVTQTPRHKVTEMGQEVTMRCQPILGHNTVFWYRQTMMQGLELLAYFRNRAPLDDSGMPKDRFSAEMPDATLATLKIQPSEPRDSAVYFCASGLGQGASGYTFGSGTRLTVV.

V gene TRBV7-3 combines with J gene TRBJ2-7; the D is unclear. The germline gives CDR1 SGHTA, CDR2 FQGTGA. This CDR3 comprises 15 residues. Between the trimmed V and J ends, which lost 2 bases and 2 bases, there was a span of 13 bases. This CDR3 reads CASSLSVRAAYEQYF. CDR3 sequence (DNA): TGTGCCAGCAGCTTATCGGTTAGGGCAGCCTACGAGCAGTACTTC.

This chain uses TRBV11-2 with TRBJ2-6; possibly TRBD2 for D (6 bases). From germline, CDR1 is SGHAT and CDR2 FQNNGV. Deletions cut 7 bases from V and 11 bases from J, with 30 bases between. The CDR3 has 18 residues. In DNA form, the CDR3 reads TGTGCCAGCATTTCGGGCCCGGGCGGGGACTCACTCCCCCACGTCCTGACTTTC. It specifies CASISGPGGDSLPHVLTF.

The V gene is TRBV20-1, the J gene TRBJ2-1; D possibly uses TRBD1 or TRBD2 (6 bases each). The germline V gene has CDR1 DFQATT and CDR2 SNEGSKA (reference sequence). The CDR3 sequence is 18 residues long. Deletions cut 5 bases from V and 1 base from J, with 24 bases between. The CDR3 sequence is CSAQNRARGTRSYNEQFF. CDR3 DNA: TGCAGTGCTCAAAATCGGGCTCGCGGGACACGATCCTACAATGAGCAGTTCTTC.

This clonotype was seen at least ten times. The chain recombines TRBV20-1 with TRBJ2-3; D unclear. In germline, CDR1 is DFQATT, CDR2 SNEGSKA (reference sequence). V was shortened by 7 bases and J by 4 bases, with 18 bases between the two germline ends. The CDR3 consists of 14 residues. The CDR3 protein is CSVPELMISDTQYF. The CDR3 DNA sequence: TGCAGTGTTCCGGAACTAATGATCTCAGATACGCAGTATTTT.

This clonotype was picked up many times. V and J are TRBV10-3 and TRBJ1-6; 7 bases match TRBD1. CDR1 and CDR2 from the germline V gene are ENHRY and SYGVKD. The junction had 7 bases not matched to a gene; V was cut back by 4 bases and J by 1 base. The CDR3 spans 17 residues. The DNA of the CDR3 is TGTGCCATCAGTGGGACAGGCGTTGGATCCTATAATTCACCCCTCCACTTT. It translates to CAISGTGVGSYNSPLHF.

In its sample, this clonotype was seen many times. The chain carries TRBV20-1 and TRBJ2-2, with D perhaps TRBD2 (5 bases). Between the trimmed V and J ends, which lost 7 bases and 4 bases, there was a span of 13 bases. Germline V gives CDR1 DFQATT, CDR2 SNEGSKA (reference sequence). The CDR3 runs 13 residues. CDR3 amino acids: CSEREKVTGELFF. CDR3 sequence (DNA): TGCAGTGAGAGGGAGAAGGTCACCGGGGAGCTGTTTTTT.

CDR3 sequence reads: CASSSLQGGGETQYF. CDR3 coding DNA: TGTGCCAGCAGCTCCTTACAGGGAGGAGGAGAGACCCAGTACTTC. The chain is built from TRBV7-9 and TRBJ2-5; D may correspond to TRBD1 or TRBD2 (6 bases each). The CDR3 totals 15 residues. V gave up 4 bases and J gave up 4 bases, with 16 bases separating them. Germline CDR1 reads SEHNR; CDR2 reads FQNEAQ (reference sequence).

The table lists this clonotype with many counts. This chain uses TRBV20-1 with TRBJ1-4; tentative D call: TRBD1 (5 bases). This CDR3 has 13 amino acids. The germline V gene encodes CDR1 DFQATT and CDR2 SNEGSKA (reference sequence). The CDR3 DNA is TGCAGCCCAGCAGGGTCCACTAATGAAAAACTGTTTTTT. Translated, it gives CSPAGSTNEKLFF.